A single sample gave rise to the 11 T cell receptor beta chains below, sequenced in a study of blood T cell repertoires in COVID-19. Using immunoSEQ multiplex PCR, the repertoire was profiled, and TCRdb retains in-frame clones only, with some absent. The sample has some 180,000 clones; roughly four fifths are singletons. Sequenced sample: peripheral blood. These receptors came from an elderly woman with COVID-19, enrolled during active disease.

CDR3 loop: CASSLSVTGSQPQHF. The CDR3 DNA reads TGTGCCAGCAGTCTCTCAGTCACAGGGTCTCAGCCCCAGCATTTT. The chain has TRBV28 and TRBJ1-5; TRBD1 might be the D (6 bases). V was clipped by 5 bases and J by 6 bases, with 17 bases between them. CDR3 length: 15 amino acids. Germline V gives CDR1 MDHEN, CDR2 SYDVKM.

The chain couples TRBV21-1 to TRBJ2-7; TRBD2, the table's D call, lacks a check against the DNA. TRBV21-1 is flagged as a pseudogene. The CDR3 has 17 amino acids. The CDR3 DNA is TGTGCCAGCAGCAGCGTATTTGACTGCCACCTAACCTACGAGCAGTACTTC. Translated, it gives CASSSVFDCHLTYEQYF.

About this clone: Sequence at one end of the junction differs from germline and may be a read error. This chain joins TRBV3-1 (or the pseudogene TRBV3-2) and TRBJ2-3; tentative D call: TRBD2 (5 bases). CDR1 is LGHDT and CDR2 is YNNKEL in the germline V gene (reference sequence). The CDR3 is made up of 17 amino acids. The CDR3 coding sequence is TGTGCCAGCGGCCAAGGGAGCTGGAATTTCGATTTAGATACGCAGTATTTT. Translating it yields CASGQGSWNFDLDTQYF.

As DNA, the CDR3 is TGCGCCAGCAGCTTGGGGCTAGTCAGGGTCGATGAGCAGTTCTTC. Protein sequence: CASSLGLVRVDEQFF. The chain links TRBV5-1 to TRBJ2-1, with D perhaps TRBD1 (5 bases). The V end lost 0 bases, the J end lost 8 bases, and 15 bases lay between the germline ends. The CDR3 consists of 15 residues. From germline, CDR1 is SGHRS and CDR2 YFSETQ.

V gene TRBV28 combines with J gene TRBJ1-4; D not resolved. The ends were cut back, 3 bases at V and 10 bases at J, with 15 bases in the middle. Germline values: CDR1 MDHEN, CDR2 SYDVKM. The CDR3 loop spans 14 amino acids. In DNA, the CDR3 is TGTGCCAGCAGTTTTCGTACGGAGGCAGGAAAACTGTTTTTT. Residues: CASSFRTEAGKLFF.

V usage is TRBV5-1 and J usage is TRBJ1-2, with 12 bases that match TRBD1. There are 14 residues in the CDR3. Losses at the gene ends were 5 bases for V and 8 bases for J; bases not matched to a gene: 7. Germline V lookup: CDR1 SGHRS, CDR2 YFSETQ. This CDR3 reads CASRTGQGANGYTF. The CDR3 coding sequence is TGCGCCAGCAGGACGGGACAGGGGGCTAACGGCTACACCTTC.

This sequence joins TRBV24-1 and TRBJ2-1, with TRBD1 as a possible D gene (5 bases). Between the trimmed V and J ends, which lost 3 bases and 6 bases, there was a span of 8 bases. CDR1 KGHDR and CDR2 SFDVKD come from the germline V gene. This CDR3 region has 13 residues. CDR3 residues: CATSDGRGNEQFF. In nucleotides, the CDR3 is TGTGCCACCAGTGATGGAAGGGGCAATGAGCAGTTCTTC.

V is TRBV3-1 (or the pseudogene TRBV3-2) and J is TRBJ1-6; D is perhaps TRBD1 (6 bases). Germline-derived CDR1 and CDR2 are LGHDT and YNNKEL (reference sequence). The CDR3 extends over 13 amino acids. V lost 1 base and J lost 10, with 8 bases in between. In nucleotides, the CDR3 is TGTGCCAGCAGCCAAGCGGGGGGCTCACCCCTCCACTTT. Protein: CASSQAGGSPLHF.

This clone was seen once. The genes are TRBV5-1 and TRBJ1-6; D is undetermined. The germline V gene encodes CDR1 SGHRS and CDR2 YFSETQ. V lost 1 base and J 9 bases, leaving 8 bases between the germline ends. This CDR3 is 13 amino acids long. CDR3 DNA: TGCGCCAGCAGCTTGAACGAGGTTTCACCCCTCCACTTT. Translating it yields CASSLNEVSPLHF.

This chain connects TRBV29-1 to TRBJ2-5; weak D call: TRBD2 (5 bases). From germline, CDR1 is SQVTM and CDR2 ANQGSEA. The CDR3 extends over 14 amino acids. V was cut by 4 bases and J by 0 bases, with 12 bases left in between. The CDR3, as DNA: TGCAGCGTTGCTCTAGCCACGTACCAAGAGACCCAGTACTTC. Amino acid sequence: CSVALATYQETQYF.

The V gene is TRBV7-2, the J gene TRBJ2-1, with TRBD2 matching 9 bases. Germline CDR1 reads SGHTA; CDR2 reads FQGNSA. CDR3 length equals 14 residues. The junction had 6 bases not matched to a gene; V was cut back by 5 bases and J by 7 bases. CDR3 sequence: CASSPGLAVNEQFF. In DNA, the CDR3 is TGTGCCAGCAGCCCGGGACTAGCTGTGAATGAGCAGTTCTTC.